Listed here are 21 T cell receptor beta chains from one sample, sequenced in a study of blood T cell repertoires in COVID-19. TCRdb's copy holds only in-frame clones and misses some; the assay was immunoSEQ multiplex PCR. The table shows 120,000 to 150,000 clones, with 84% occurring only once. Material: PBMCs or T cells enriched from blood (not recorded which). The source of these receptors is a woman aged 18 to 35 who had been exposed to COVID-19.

The chain's CDR3 is CASSLGLAGGQGEQFF. The CDR3 nucleotides are TGTGCCAGCAGCTTGGGACTAGCGGGAGGGCAGGGTGAGCAGTTCTTC. V gene TRBV5-5 combines with J gene TRBJ2-1, with 14 bases aligning to TRBD2. Trimming at V came to 0 bases and at J to 9 bases, leaving 5 bases not matched to a gene. This CDR3 has 16 residues. In germline, CDR1 is SGHKS, CDR2 YYEKEE (reference sequence).

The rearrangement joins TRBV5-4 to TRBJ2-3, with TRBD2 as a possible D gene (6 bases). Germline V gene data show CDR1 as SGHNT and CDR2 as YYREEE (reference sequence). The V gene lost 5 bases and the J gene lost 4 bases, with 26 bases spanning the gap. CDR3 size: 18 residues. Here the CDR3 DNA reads TGTGCCAGCAGTTATAGGTCCCTCCGGCGGGGTGTCGCAGATACGCAGTATTTT. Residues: CASSYRSLRRGVADTQYF. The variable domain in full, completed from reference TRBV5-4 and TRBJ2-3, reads ETGVTQSPTHLIKTRGQQVTLRCSSQSGHNTVSWYQQALGQGPQFIFQYYREEENGRGNFPPRFSGLQFPNYSSELNVNALELDDSALYLCASSYRSLRRGVADTQYFGPGTRLTVL.

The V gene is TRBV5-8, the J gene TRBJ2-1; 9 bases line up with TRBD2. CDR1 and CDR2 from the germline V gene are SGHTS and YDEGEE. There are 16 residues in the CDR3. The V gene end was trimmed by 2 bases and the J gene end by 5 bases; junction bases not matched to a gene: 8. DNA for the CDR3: TGTGCCAGCAGCTTCCGGCGGGAGGGTATCGACAATGAGCAGTTCTTC. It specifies CASSFRREGIDNEQFF. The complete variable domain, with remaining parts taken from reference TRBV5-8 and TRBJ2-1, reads EAGVTQSPTHLIKTRGQQATLRCSPISGHTSVYWYQQALGLGLQFLLWYDEGEERNRGNFPPRFSGRQFPNYSSELNVNALELEDSALYLCASSFRREGIDNEQFFGPGTRLTVL.

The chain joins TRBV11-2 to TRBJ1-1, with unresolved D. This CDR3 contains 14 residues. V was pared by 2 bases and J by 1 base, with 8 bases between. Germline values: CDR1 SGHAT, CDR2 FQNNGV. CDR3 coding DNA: TGTGCCAGCAGCTTACCCCGACAGAACACTGAAGCTTTCTTT. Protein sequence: CASSLPRQNTEAFF.

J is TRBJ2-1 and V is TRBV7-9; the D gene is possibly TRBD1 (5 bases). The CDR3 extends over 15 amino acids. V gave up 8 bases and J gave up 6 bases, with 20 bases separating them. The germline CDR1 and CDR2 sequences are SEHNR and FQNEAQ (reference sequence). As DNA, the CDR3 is TGTGCCAGCGCTCAGGGTCTGGGGAAAACCAATGAGCAGTTCTTC. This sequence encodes CASAQGLGKTNEQFF.

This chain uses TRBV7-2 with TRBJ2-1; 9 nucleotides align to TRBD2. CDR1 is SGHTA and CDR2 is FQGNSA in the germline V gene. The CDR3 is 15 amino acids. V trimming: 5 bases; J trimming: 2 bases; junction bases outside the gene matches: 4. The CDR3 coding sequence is TGTGCCAGCAGCGGTCTAGCGGGAACCTACAATGAGCAGTTCTTC. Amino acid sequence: CASSGLAGTYNEQFF.

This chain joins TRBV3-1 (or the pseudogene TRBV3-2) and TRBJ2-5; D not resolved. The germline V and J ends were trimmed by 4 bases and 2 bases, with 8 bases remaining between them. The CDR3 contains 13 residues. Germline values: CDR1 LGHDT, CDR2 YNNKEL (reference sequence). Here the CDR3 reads CASSLQTQETQYF. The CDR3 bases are TGTGCCAGCAGCCTCCAAACACAAGAGACCCAGTACTTC.

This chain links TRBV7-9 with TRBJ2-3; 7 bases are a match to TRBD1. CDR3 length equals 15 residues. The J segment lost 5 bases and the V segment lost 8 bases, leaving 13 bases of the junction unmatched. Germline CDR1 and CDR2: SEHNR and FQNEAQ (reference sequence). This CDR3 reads CASGKQGRGGDTQYF. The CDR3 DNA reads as TGTGCCAGCGGCAAACAGGGGAGAGGGGGAGATACGCAGTATTTT. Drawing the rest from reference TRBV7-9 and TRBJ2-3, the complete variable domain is DTGVSQNPRHKITKRGQNVTFRCDPISEHNRLYWYRQTLGQGPEFLTYFQNEAQLEKSRLLSDRFSAERPKGSFSTLEIQRTEQGDSAMYLCASGKQGRGGDTQYFGPGTRLTVL.

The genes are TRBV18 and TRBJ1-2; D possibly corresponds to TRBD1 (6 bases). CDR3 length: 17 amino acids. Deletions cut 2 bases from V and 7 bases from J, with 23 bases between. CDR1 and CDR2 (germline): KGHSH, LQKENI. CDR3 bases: TGTGCCAGCTCACCATCCCCATCGGGGGGGCGTATGGTTGGCTACACCTTC. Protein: CASSPSPSGGRMVGYTF.

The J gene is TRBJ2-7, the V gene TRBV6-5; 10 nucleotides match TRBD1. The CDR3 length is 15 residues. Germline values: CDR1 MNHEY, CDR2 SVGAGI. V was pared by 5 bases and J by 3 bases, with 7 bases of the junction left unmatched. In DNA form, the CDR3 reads TGTGCCAGCAGTCGAATGGGACAGGGGATCTACGAGCAGTACTTC. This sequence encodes CASSRMGQGIYEQYF.

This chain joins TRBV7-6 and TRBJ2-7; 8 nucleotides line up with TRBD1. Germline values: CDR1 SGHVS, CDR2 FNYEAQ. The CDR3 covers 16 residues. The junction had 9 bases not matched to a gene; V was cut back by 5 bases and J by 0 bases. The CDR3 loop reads CASSTRQGSSSYEQYF. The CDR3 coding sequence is TGTGCCAGCAGCACCCGACAGGGGTCGAGCTCCTACGAGCAGTACTTC.

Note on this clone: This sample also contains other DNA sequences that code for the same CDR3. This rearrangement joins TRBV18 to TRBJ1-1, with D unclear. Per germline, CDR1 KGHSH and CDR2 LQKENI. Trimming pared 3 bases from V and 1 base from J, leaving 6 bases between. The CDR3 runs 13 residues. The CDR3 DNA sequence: TGTGCCAGCTCACCGGGAGAGAACACTGAAGCTTTCTTT. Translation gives CASSPGENTEAFF.

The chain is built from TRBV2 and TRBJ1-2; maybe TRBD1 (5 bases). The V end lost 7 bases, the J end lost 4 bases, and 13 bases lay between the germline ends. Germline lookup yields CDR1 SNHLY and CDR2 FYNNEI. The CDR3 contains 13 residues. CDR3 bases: TGTGCCAGCATGGGCAGGGAAGTCTATGGCTACACCTTC. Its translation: CASMGREVYGYTF.

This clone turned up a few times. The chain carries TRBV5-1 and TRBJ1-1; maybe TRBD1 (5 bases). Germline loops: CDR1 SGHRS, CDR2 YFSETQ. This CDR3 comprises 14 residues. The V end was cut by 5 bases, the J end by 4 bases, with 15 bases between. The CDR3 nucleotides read TGCGCCAGCAGGGTCATCCCCGGGGGCACTGAAGCTTTCTTT. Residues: CASRVIPGGTEAFF.

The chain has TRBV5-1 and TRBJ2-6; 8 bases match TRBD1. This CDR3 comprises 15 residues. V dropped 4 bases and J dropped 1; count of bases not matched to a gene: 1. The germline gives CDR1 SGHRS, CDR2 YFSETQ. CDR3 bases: TGCGCCAGCAGCGACAGGGGATCTGGGGCCAACGTCCTGACTTTC. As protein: CASSDRGSGANVLTF.

CDR3 nucleotide sequence: TGTGCCAGCAGCCCCCAAGCGGGACCACTATACGAGCAGTACTTC. It yields the protein CASSPQAGPLYEQYF. The V gene is TRBV7-2, the J gene TRBJ2-7; TRBD2 matches 7 bases. The CDR3 has 15 residues. The trim removed 5 bases at V and 4 bases at J, leaving 11 bases unmatched. Germline V gene sequence: CDR1 SGHTA, CDR2 FQGNSA.

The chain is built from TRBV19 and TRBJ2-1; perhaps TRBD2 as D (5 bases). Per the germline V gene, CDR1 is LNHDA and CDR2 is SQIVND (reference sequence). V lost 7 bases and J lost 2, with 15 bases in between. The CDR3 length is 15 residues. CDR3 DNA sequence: TGTGCCAGTACCTTTAGCGAGGAGCCCTACAATGAGCAGTTCTTC. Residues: CASTFSEEPYNEQFF.

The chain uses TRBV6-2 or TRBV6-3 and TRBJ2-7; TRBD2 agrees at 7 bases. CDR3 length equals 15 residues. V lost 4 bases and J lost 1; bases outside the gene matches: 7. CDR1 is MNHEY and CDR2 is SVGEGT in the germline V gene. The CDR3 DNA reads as TGTGCCAGCAGTTTTGAGGGCGGGGGATCCTACGAGCAGTACTTC. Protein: CASSFEGGGSYEQYF.

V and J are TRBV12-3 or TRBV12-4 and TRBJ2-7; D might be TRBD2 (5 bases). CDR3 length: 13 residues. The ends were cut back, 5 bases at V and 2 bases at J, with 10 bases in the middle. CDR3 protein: CASSPAETYEQYF. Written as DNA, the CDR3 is TGTGCCAGCAGTCCAGCGGAGACCTACGAGCAGTACTTC.

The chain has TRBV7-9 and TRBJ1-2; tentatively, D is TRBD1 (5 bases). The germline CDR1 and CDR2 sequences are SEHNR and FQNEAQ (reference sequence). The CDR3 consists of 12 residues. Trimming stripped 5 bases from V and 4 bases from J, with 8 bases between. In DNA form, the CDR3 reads TGTGCCAGCAGCCCCGACAGCTATGGCTACACCTTC. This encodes CASSPDSYGYTF.

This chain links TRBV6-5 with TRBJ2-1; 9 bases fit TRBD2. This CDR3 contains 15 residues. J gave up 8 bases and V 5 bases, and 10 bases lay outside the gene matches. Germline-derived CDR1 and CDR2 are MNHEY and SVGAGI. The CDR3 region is CASSIASGTTYEQFF. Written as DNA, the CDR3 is TGTGCCAGCAGTATAGCTAGCGGGACCACGTATGAGCAGTTCTTC.